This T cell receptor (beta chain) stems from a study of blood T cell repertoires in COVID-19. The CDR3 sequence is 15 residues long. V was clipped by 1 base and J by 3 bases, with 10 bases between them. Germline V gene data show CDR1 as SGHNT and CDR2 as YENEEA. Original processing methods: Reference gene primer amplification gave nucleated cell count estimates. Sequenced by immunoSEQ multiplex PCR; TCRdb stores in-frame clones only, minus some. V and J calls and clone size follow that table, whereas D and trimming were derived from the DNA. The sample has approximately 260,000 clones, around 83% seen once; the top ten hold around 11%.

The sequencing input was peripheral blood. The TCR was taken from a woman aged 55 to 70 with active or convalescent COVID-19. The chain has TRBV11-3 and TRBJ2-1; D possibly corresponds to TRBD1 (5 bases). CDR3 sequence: CASSLAGQGYNEQFF. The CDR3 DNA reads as TGTGCCAGCAGCTTAGCGGGTCAGGGCTACAATGAGCAGTTCTTC.